What follows describes a single T cell receptor beta chain. Its antigen is as yet unknown. This CDR3 contains 12 residues. Germline loops: CDR1 GTSNPN, CDR2 SVGIG (reference sequence). Trimming removed 7 bases from V and 2 bases from J; junction bases left unmatched: 1. Use of 60 Vbeta and 13 Jbeta primers characterized the PCR. Sequenced by immunoSEQ multiplex PCR; TCRdb stores in-frame clones only, minus some. The sample holds about 160,000 clones, around 80% seen once. This entry comes from a study of cytomegalovirus exposure and HLA in healthy donors. Study results and limitations: By a later analysis, the bulk of CMV-associated TCR beta chains appeared HLA-restricted.

The chain couples TRBV30 to TRBJ1-3; TRBD1 matches at 8 bases. The sequence was obtained from a woman aged 25 to 39 in good health and CMV-seropositive. Sequencing input: PBMCs. CDR3 in DNA: TGTGCCTTGACAGGGGCTGGAAACACCATATATTTT. Amino acid sequence: CALTGAGNTIYF.